Sequencing of this TCR beta chain was carried out in a study of cytomegalovirus exposure and HLA in healthy donors. Findings of the study overall: CMV antigen specificity of three CMV-associated chains was confirmed in vitro.

Remarks on this clone: Its antigen is unknown.

PCR amplification relied on 60 Vbeta primers (plus 13 Jbeta primers). The table came from immunoSEQ multiplex PCR; TCRdb's copy has only in-frame clones and leaves some out. The sample lists 150,000 to 200,000 clones, 70% to 90% occurring once. The J segment lost 1 base and the V segment lost 2 bases, leaving 6 bases of the junction unmatched. CDR1 SGHTS and CDR2 YDEGEE come from the germline V gene. The CDR3 covers 15 residues. V is TRBV5-8 and J is TRBJ2-7; TRBD2 matches at 7 bases. This TCR came from a woman between 25 and 40 years old in good health and CMV-seronegative. The sample taken for sequencing was PBMCs. The CDR3 loop reads CASSFGGRRSYEQYF. The CDR3 bases are TGTGCCAGCAGCTTCGGGGGGAGAAGGTCCTACGAGCAGTACTTC.